A selection of T cell receptor beta chains follows, all from one sample in a study of preoperative IRX-2 immunotherapy in early breast cancer. Method: immunoSEQ multiplex PCR; TCRdb's copy keeps in-frame clones and lacks some. The sample consists of tens of thousands of clones, roughly nine tenths of them appearing once. The sample was tumor tissue, taken after IRX-2 immunotherapy. The receptors derive from a human donor with breast cancer. Each CDR3 is given with its conserved first and last residue. Each record gives: clone size, D gene, V gene, J gene, CDR3 length, CDR3 DNA, CDR3 protein. D genes are given only for firm matches. Not all rows give a size; the values are once, few, many and, for expanded clones, a class.

clone size: -
D gene: -
V gene: TRBV7-7
J gene: TRBJ2-1
CDR3 length: 14
CDR3 DNA: TGTGCCAGCAGCCATCCAGGCAACTACAATGAGCAGTTCTTC
CDR3 protein: CASSHPGNYNEQFF

clone size: few
D gene: -
V gene: TRBV11-3
J gene: TRBJ1-3
CDR3 length: 14
CDR3 DNA: TGTGCCAGCAGCTTAGGGGCGCAGGGAAACACCATATATTTT
CDR3 protein: CASSLGAQGNTIYF

clone size: -
D gene: -
V gene: TRBV5-1
J gene: TRBJ1-2
CDR3 length: 15
CDR3 DNA: TGCGCCAGCAGCTTGGTCCAGGGAAATAACTATGGCTACACCTTC
CDR3 protein: CASSLVQGNNYGYTF

clone size: -
D gene: TRBD2
V gene: TRBV30
J gene: TRBJ2-2
CDR3 length: 16
CDR3 DNA: TGTGCCTGGAGTGTACTAAGCGGGGGCCGCCCCCGGGAGCTGTTTTTT
CDR3 protein: CAWSVLSGGRPRELFF

clone size: -
D gene: TRBD1
V gene: TRBV19
J gene: TRBJ2-1
CDR3 length: 14
CDR3 DNA: TGTGCCAGTACGAGACAGGGGGCGTCTGGGGAGCAGTTCTTC
CDR3 protein: CASTRQGASGEQFF

clone size: -
D gene: -
V gene: TRBV7-1
J gene: TRBJ2-2
CDR3 length: 14
CDR3 DNA: TGTGCCAGCAGCCCCAGGGACTCTTCCGGGGAGCTGTTTTTT
CDR3 protein: CASSPRDSSGELFF

clone size: few
D gene: -
V gene: TRBV11-3
J gene: TRBJ2-5
CDR3 length: 14
CDR3 DNA: TGTGCCAGCAGCTTGGAAGCCAGGGGAGAGACCCAGTACTTC
CDR3 protein: CASSLEARGETQYF

clone size: -
D gene: -
V gene: TRBV14
J gene: TRBJ2-3
CDR3 length: 14
CDR3 DNA: TGTGCCAGCAGCCTCACAGCCTTCGGGGATACGCAGTATTTT
CDR3 protein: CASSLTAFGDTQYF

clone size: -
D gene: TRBD2
V gene: TRBV19
J gene: TRBJ2-1
CDR3 length: 19
CDR3 DNA: TGTGCCAGTAGTACCCCAGGACTAGCGGGGGGATCCTCCTACAATGAGCAGTTCTTC
CDR3 protein: CASSTPGLAGGSSYNEQFF

clone size: -
D gene: -
V gene: TRBV28
J gene: TRBJ1-1
CDR3 length: 14
CDR3 DNA: TGTGCCAGCAGTACGACAGCCTTTAACACTGAAGCTTTCTTT
CDR3 protein: CASSTTAFNTEAFF

clone size: -
D gene: -
V gene: TRBV7-8
J gene: TRBJ2-3
CDR3 length: 13
CDR3 DNA: TGTGCCAGCAGCCTAGGGACTGCAGATACGCAGTATTTT
CDR3 protein: CASSLGTADTQYF

clone size: -
D gene: -
V gene: TRBV18
J gene: TRBJ1-1
CDR3 length: 14
CDR3 DNA: TGTGCCAGCTCACCTACGACAGGGAACACTGAAGCTTTCTTT
CDR3 protein: CASSPTTGNTEAFF

clone size: few
D gene: TRBD1
V gene: TRBV11-3
J gene: TRBJ1-2
CDR3 length: 19
CDR3 DNA: TGTGCCAGCACCAACAAATACGGGACAGGCTTTCTGTCTAACTATGGCTACACCTTC
CDR3 protein: CASTNKYGTGFLSNYGYTF

clone size: -
D gene: -
V gene: TRBV18
J gene: TRBJ1-1
CDR3 length: 14
CDR3 DNA: TGTGCCAGCTCCCATGATAGGGTGAACACTGAAGCTTTCTTT
CDR3 protein: CASSHDRVNTEAFF

clone size: -
D gene: TRBD1
V gene: TRBV6-8
J gene: TRBJ1-5
CDR3 length: 19
CDR3 DNA: TGTGCCAGCAGTTACGACCTGTCCCGACAGGGTAATAGCAATCAGCCCCAGCATTTT
CDR3 protein: CASSYDLSRQGNSNQPQHF

clone size: -
D gene: TRBD2
V gene: TRBV6-8
J gene: TRBJ2-5
CDR3 length: 16
CDR3 DNA: TGTGCCAGCAGTTACGCGCTAGCGGGGGGCCAAGAGACCCAGTACTTC
CDR3 protein: CASSYALAGGQETQYF

clone size: -
D gene: -
V gene: TRBV6-8
J gene: TRBJ1-2
CDR3 length: 15
CDR3 DNA: TGTGCCAACAAAGGTGGAGGGAATACTAACTATGGCTACACCTTC
CDR3 protein: CANKGGGNTNYGYTF

clone size: -
D gene: TRBD1
V gene: TRBV5-1
J gene: TRBJ2-5
CDR3 length: 15
CDR3 DNA: TGCGCCAGCAGCTTACCGACAGGGATCCAAGAGACCCAGTACTTC
CDR3 protein: CASSLPTGIQETQYF

clone size: few
D gene: -
V gene: TRBV11-3
J gene: TRBJ1-3
CDR3 length: 15
CDR3 DNA: TGTGCCAGCAGCGGACGGGAGAACTCTGGAAACACCATATATTTT
CDR3 protein: CASSGRENSGNTIYF

clone size: -
D gene: -
V gene: TRBV19
J gene: TRBJ1-5
CDR3 length: 15
CDR3 DNA: TGTGCCAGTAACCAAGGAACAGGGTTGGATCAGCCCCAGCATTTT
CDR3 protein: CASNQGTGLDQPQHF

clone size: -
D gene: -
V gene: TRBV7-7
J gene: TRBJ2-2
CDR3 length: 16
CDR3 DNA: TGTGCCAGCAGCCAAGTCGAGGCCGCGAACACCGGGGAGCTGTTTTTT
CDR3 protein: CASSQVEAANTGELFF

clone size: -
D gene: -
V gene: TRBV29-1
J gene: TRBJ1-2
CDR3 length: 12
CDR3 DNA: TGCAGCGTTCGACCTGGGTTTGGTGGCTACACCTTC
CDR3 protein: CSVRPGFGGYTF

clone size: -
D gene: -
V gene: TRBV19
J gene: TRBJ1-3
CDR3 length: 16
CDR3 DNA: TGTGCCAGTAGTATAGGAGGGAGAGCAGGGGGAAACACCATATATTTT
CDR3 protein: CASSIGGRAGGNTIYF

clone size: -
D gene: TRBD1
V gene: TRBV6-8
J gene: TRBJ1-2
CDR3 length: 15
CDR3 DNA: TGTGCCAGCAGAGAACAGGGGAGTAGGAACTATGGCTACACCTTC
CDR3 protein: CASREQGSRNYGYTF

clone size: -
D gene: TRBD1
V gene: TRBV19
J gene: TRBJ2-3
CDR3 length: 16
CDR3 DNA: TGTGCCAGTAGTATTTTAGCAGGGACAGGGTCGGATACGCAGTATTTT
CDR3 protein: CASSILAGTGSDTQYF

clone size: -
D gene: TRBD1
V gene: TRBV18
J gene: TRBJ1-3
CDR3 length: 17
CDR3 DNA: TGTGCCAGCTCACCATACAATCAGGGGGACTCTGGAAACACCATATATTTT
CDR3 protein: CASSPYNQGDSGNTIYF

clone size: -
D gene: -
V gene: TRBV5-1
J gene: TRBJ1-6
CDR3 length: 17
CDR3 DNA: TGCGCCAGCAGCTTGGGGACAGCATCCGCGCAAAATTCACCCCTCCACTTT
CDR3 protein: CASSLGTASAQNSPLHF

clone size: once
D gene: TRBD2
V gene: TRBV5-1
J gene: TRBJ2-3
CDR3 length: 18
CDR3 DNA: TGCGCCAGCAGCTTGACCCCCAAGATGGCGGGAGCGCCAGATACGCAGTATTTT
CDR3 protein: CASSLTPKMAGAPDTQYF

clone size: -
D gene: -
V gene: TRBV19
J gene: TRBJ1-2
CDR3 length: 13
CDR3 DNA: TGTGCCAGTAGTATGTCCCTAGTCTATGGCTACACCTTC
CDR3 protein: CASSMSLVYGYTF

clone size: -
D gene: TRBD2
V gene: TRBV7-4
J gene: TRBJ2-4
CDR3 length: 16
CDR3 DNA: TGTGCCAGCAGCGCCATGACTAGCGGGGCCAAAAACATTCAGTACTTC
CDR3 protein: CASSAMTSGAKNIQYF

clone size: -
D gene: TRBD2
V gene: TRBV11-3
J gene: TRBJ2-1
CDR3 length: 16
CDR3 DNA: TGTGCCAGCAGTCCCCCCTTACGGGGGGAGTACAATGAGCAGTTCTTC
CDR3 protein: CASSPPLRGEYNEQFF

clone size: -
D gene: -
V gene: TRBV6-8
J gene: TRBJ1-2
CDR3 length: 12
CDR3 DNA: TGTGCCATCAGTGTAGGGAACTATGGCTACACCTTC
CDR3 protein: CAISVGNYGYTF

clone size: -
D gene: -
V gene: TRBV12-2
J gene: TRBJ1-2
CDR3 length: 17
CDR3 DNA: TGTGCAAGTCGCTTAGGGCGCGATGGGACAGGGCACGATGGCTACACCTTC
CDR3 protein: CASRLGRDGTGHDGYTF

clone size: -
D gene: -
V gene: TRBV5-1
J gene: TRBJ2-2
CDR3 length: 17
CDR3 DNA: TGCGCCAGCAGCTTGGCCCTAGGGAGGAGGAACACCGGGGAGCTGTTTTTT
CDR3 protein: CASSLALGRRNTGELFF

clone size: once
D gene: -
V gene: TRBV5-1
J gene: TRBJ2-2
CDR3 length: 15
CDR3 DNA: TGCGCCAGCAGTCGGGGGACTGAGAACACCGGGGAGCTGTTTTTT
CDR3 protein: CASSRGTENTGELFF

clone size: few
D gene: TRBD1
V gene: TRBV6-8
J gene: TRBJ1-2
CDR3 length: 16
CDR3 DNA: TGTGCCAGCAAAGGGGACAGGGGGCAGTCGGGCTATGGCTACACCTTC
CDR3 protein: CASKGDRGQSGYGYTF

clone size: -
D gene: TRBD2
V gene: TRBV11-3
J gene: TRBJ2-1
CDR3 length: 15
CDR3 DNA: TGTGCCAGCAGCCGAGCGGGGGGGCCTGGGAATGAGCAGTTCTTC
CDR3 protein: CASSRAGGPGNEQFF

clone size: -
D gene: -
V gene: TRBV11-3
J gene: TRBJ1-1
CDR3 length: 14
CDR3 DNA: TGTGCCAGCAGCTTTTATCGGGATTCCACTGAAGCTTTCTTT
CDR3 protein: CASSFYRDSTEAFF

clone size: -
D gene: -
V gene: TRBV6-8
J gene: TRBJ2-1
CDR3 length: 13
CDR3 DNA: TGTGCCAGCAGTTACTCGGGCGGGGATCATCGGTTCTTC
CDR3 protein: CASSYSGGDHRFF

clone size: -
D gene: TRBD1
V gene: TRBV23-1
J gene: TRBJ1-4
CDR3 length: 14
CDR3 DNA: TGCGCCAGCAGCGAGGGACAGACTAATGAAAAACTGTTTTTT
CDR3 protein: CASSEGQTNEKLFF

clone size: -
D gene: TRBD1
V gene: TRBV23-1
J gene: TRBJ1-2
CDR3 length: 16
CDR3 DNA: TGCGCCAGCAGCCTTTTTACCGGGACAGCAAACTATGGCTACACCTTC
CDR3 protein: CASSLFTGTANYGYTF

clone size: -
D gene: TRBD1
V gene: TRBV11-3
J gene: TRBJ1-1
CDR3 length: 16
CDR3 DNA: TGTGCCAGCAGCTCATCCGGCAGGGGGGCGCGGACTGAAGCTTTCTTT
CDR3 protein: CASSSSGRGARTEAFF

clone size: -
D gene: TRBD1
V gene: TRBV12-5
J gene: TRBJ2-4
CDR3 length: 11
CDR3 DNA: TGTGCTAGTGGCATCGGACAGGTCAGGTACTTC
CDR3 protein: CASGIGQVRYF

clone size: once
D gene: TRBD1
V gene: TRBV6-8
J gene: TRBJ1-5
CDR3 length: 18
CDR3 DNA: TGTGCCAGCAGTTCTACCAGGGACAGGGGGCGAGGCAATCAGCCCCAGCATTTT
CDR3 protein: CASSSTRDRGRGNQPQHF

clone size: -
D gene: TRBD1
V gene: TRBV6-8
J gene: TRBJ1-2
CDR3 length: 14
CDR3 DNA: TGTGCCATCAGTCCGGACAGGGTGGGCTATGGCTACACCTTC
CDR3 protein: CAISPDRVGYGYTF

clone size: -
D gene: TRBD1
V gene: TRBV11-3
J gene: TRBJ1-1
CDR3 length: 16
CDR3 DNA: TGTGCCAGCAGCTTGGCACAGGGGGCGCGACTAGCTGAAGCTTTCTTT
CDR3 protein: CASSLAQGARLAEAFF

clone size: -
D gene: -
V gene: TRBV29-1
J gene: TRBJ2-2
CDR3 length: 13
CDR3 DNA: TGCAGCGCCGGACTGGGGAACACCGGGGAGCTGTTTTTT
CDR3 protein: CSAGLGNTGELFF

clone size: -
D gene: TRBD2
V gene: TRBV5-1
J gene: TRBJ2-5
CDR3 length: 16
CDR3 DNA: TGCGCCAGCAGCTTGGGGACTAGCGGGGGGGCCGAGACCCAGTACTTC
CDR3 protein: CASSLGTSGGAETQYF

clone size: few
D gene: -
V gene: TRBV6-8
J gene: TRBJ2-7
CDR3 length: 12
CDR3 DNA: TGTGCCAGCAGTGGCAGGGGTTACGAGCAGTACTTC
CDR3 protein: CASSGRGYEQYF

clone size: -
D gene: -
V gene: TRBV6-8
J gene: TRBJ1-5
CDR3 length: 15
CDR3 DNA: TGTGCCAGCAACGGACACTCTGGGGGATATCAGCCCCAGCATTTT
CDR3 protein: CASNGHSGGYQPQHF

clone size: -
D gene: -
V gene: TRBV6-8
J gene: TRBJ1-2
CDR3 length: 14
CDR3 DNA: TGTGCCAGCAGTTATACCCGGGGGAGCTATGGCTACACCTTC
CDR3 protein: CASSYTRGSYGYTF

clone size: -
D gene: -
V gene: TRBV23-1
J gene: TRBJ2-1
CDR3 length: 16
CDR3 DNA: TGCGCCAGCAGCCAAGCGTACGAGGGGTGGGGCAATGAGCAGTTCTTC
CDR3 protein: CASSQAYEGWGNEQFF

clone size: -
D gene: TRBD1
V gene: TRBV11-3
J gene: TRBJ1-4
CDR3 length: 15
CDR3 DNA: TGTGCCAGCAGCCAAGGGACAGCGGCTAATGAAAAACTGTTTTTT
CDR3 protein: CASSQGTAANEKLFF

clone size: -
D gene: -
V gene: TRBV19
J gene: TRBJ2-7
CDR3 length: 13
CDR3 DNA: TGTGCCAGTAGTATACAGCGGACAGCCGAGCAGTACTTC
CDR3 protein: CASSIQRTAEQYF